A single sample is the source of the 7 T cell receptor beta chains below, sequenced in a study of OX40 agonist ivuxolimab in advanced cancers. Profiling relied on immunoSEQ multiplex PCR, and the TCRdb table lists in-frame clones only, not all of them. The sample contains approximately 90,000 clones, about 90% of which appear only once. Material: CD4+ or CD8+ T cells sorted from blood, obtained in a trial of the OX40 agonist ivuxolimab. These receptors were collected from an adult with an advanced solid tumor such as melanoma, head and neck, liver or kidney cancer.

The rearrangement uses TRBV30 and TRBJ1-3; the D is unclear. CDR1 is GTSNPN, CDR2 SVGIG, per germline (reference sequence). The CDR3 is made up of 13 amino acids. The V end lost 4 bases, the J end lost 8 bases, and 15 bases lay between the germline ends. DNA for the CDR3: TGTGCCTGGATCGGCAGCCTTGTGGACACCATATATTTT. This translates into CAWIGSLVDTIYF.

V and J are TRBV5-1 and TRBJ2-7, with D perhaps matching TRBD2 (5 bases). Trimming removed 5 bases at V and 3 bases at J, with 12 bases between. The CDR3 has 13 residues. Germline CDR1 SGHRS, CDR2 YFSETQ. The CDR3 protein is CASRAGWNYEQYF. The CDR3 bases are TGCGCCAGCAGGGCGGGTTGGAACTACGAGCAGTACTTC.

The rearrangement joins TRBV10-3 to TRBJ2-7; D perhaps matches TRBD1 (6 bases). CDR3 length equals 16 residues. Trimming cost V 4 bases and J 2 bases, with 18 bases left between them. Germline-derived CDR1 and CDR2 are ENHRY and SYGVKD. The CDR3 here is CAISAQKSGTTYEQYF. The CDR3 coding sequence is TGTGCCATCAGTGCTCAAAAGTCGGGGACAACCTACGAGCAGTACTTC.

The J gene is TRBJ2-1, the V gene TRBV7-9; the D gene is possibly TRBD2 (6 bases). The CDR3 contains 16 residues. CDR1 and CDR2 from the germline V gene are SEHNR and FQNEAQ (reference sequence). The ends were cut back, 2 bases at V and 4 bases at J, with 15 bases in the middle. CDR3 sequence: CASSLRETGAYNEQFF. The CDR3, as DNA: TGTGCCAGCAGCTTAAGAGAAACGGGAGCATACAATGAGCAGTTCTTC.

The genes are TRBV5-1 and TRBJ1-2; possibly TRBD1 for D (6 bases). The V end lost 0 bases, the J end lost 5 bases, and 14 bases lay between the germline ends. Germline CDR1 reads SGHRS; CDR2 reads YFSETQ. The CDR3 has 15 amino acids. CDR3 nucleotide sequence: TGCGCCAGCAGCTTGGATACAGGGCAGGGATATGGCTACACCTTC. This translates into CASSLDTGQGYGYTF.

This chain's CDR3 is CASSKGTAKYQETQYF. Here the CDR3 DNA reads TGTGCCAGCAGCAAAGGGACAGCTAAGTACCAAGAGACCCAGTACTTC. The genes are TRBV7-2 and TRBJ2-5; 7 nucleotides line up with TRBD1. The CDR3 runs 16 residues. V was clipped by 5 bases and J by 0 bases; unmatched bases: 9. Germline V lookup: CDR1 SGHTA, CDR2 FQGNSA.

This chain's CDR3 is CASSLAVSSYNEQFF. CDR3 coding DNA: TGCGCCAGCAGCTTGGCAGTTTCGTCCTACAATGAGCAGTTCTTC. The J gene is TRBJ2-1, the V gene TRBV5-1; D not resolved. This CDR3 spans 15 amino acids. Germline values: CDR1 SGHRS, CDR2 YFSETQ. With 0 bases removed from V and 1 base from J, the gap between germline ends came to 8 bases.